This is a list of T cell receptor beta chains from one sample in a study of blood T cell repertoires in COVID-19. TCRdb's copy holds only in-frame clones and misses some; the assay was immunoSEQ multiplex PCR. The sample has hundreds of thousands of clones, about 87% seen once. The specimen sequenced was peripheral blood. The receptors were gathered from a woman in her fifties or sixties with COVID-19, enrolled during active disease. Each CDR3 is given with its conserved first and last residue. The order of the fields is CDR3 length, J gene, V gene, clone size, D gene, CDR3 protein, CDR3 DNA. The D gene is left open where the match is weak. Clone size is stated in some rows and not others, as once, few, many or a class when expanded.

CDR3 length: 14; J gene: TRBJ2-1; V gene: TRBV30; clone size: few; D gene: TRBD2; CDR3 protein: CAWSGLAAYNEQFF; CDR3 DNA: TGTGCCTGGTCGGGACTAGCGGCCTACAATGAGCAGTTCTTC
CDR3 length: 15; J gene: TRBJ2-7; V gene: TRBV18; clone size: -; D gene: TRBD1; CDR3 protein: CASSPPGTGFYEQYF; CDR3 DNA: TGTGCCAGCTCACCCCCTGGGACAGGCTTCTACGAGCAGTACTTC
CDR3 length: 13; J gene: TRBJ1-1; V gene: TRBV7-9; clone size: once; D gene: TRBD1; CDR3 protein: CASGTGRVTEAFF; CDR3 DNA: TGTGCCAGCGGGACAGGGAGGGTCACTGAAGCTTTCTTT
CDR3 length: 13; J gene: TRBJ2-7; V gene: TRBV5-6; clone size: -; D gene: -; CDR3 protein: CASSRDTYYEQYF; CDR3 DNA: TGTGCCAGCAGCCGGGACACATACTACGAGCAGTACTTC
CDR3 length: 14; J gene: TRBJ2-7; V gene: TRBV6-2/TRBV6-3; clone size: few; D gene: -; CDR3 protein: CASSFVVDLYEQYF; CDR3 DNA: TGTGCCAGCAGCTTCGTCGTGGACTTATACGAGCAGTACTTC
CDR3 length: 13; J gene: TRBJ1-1; V gene: TRBV5-1; clone size: -; D gene: -; CDR3 protein: CASRTGWEDEAFF; CDR3 DNA: TGCGCCAGTCGAACAGGGTGGGAAGATGAAGCTTTCTTT
CDR3 length: 18; J gene: TRBJ1-3; V gene: TRBV5-1; clone size: few; D gene: -; CDR3 protein: CASSPKPQALSSGNTIYF; CDR3 DNA: TGCGCCAGCAGCCCAAAACCCCAGGCCCTCAGCTCTGGAAACACCATATATTTT
CDR3 length: 14; J gene: TRBJ2-1; V gene: TRBV27; clone size: -; D gene: TRBD1; CDR3 protein: CASSRDRGSNEQFF; CDR3 DNA: TGTGCCAGCAGTAGGGACAGGGGAAGTAATGAGCAGTTCTTC
CDR3 length: 14; J gene: TRBJ2-1; V gene: TRBV3-1/TRBV3-2; clone size: -; D gene: -; CDR3 protein: CASSLGQTYNEQFF; CDR3 DNA: TGTGCCAGCAGCCTCGGACAGACTTACAATGAGCAGTTCTTC
CDR3 length: 15; J gene: TRBJ2-7; V gene: TRBV3-1/TRBV3-2; clone size: -; D gene: -; CDR3 protein: CASSQPGLGSYEQYF; CDR3 DNA: TGTGCCAGCAGCCAGCCAGGGTTAGGATCCTACGAGCAGTACTTC
CDR3 length: 19; J gene: TRBJ2-3; V gene: TRBV7-3; clone size: few; D gene: TRBD2; CDR3 protein: CASSLTGGRLAGEADTQYF; CDR3 DNA: TGTGCCAGCAGCTTAACAGGGGGAAGACTAGCGGGAGAGGCAGATACGCAGTATTTT
CDR3 length: 16; J gene: TRBJ2-3; V gene: TRBV7-3; clone size: once; D gene: -; CDR3 protein: CASSLTWRTSTDTQYF; CDR3 DNA: TGTGCCAGCAGCTTAACGTGGAGGACTAGCACAGATACGCAGTATTTT
CDR3 length: 14; J gene: TRBJ1-3; V gene: TRBV5-5; clone size: once; D gene: -; CDR3 protein: CASSLEQGGNTIYF; CDR3 DNA: TGTGCCAGCAGCTTGGAACAGGGTGGAAACACCATATATTTT
CDR3 length: 16; J gene: TRBJ1-4; V gene: TRBV9; clone size: -; D gene: TRBD1; CDR3 protein: CASSVGTGSTNEKLFF; CDR3 DNA: TGTGCCAGCAGCGTAGGGACAGGTTCAACTAATGAAAAACTGTTTTTT
CDR3 length: 15; J gene: TRBJ2-1; V gene: TRBV29-1; clone size: -; D gene: TRBD2; CDR3 protein: CSVQTSGREYNEQFF; CDR3 DNA: TGCAGCGTTCAGACTAGCGGGAGAGAATACAATGAGCAGTTCTTC
CDR3 length: 13; J gene: TRBJ1-2; V gene: TRBV25-1; clone size: -; D gene: -; CDR3 protein: CASSWRDGYGYTF; CDR3 DNA: TGTGCCAGCAGTTGGAGGGATGGCTATGGCTACACCTTC
CDR3 length: 16; J gene: TRBJ2-3; V gene: TRBV5-8; clone size: -; D gene: TRBD2; CDR3 protein: CASSQRTSGSTDTQYF; CDR3 DNA: TGTGCCAGCAGCCAGCGGACTAGCGGAAGCACAGATACGCAGTATTTT
CDR3 length: 15; J gene: TRBJ1-1; V gene: TRBV19; clone size: few; D gene: TRBD1; CDR3 protein: CASSIGGQGPTEAFF; CDR3 DNA: TGTGCCAGTAGTATAGGAGGACAGGGACCCACTGAAGCTTTCTTT
CDR3 length: 15; J gene: TRBJ2-7; V gene: TRBV11-3; clone size: -; D gene: -; CDR3 protein: CASSSPGRGGYEQYF; CDR3 DNA: TGTGCCAGCAGCTCCCCTGGAAGAGGCGGCTACGAGCAGTACTTC
CDR3 length: 14; J gene: TRBJ2-3; V gene: TRBV5-1; clone size: -; D gene: TRBD1; CDR3 protein: CASSPTGGADTQYF; CDR3 DNA: TGCGCCAGCAGTCCAACAGGGGGCGCAGATACGCAGTATTTT
CDR3 length: 12; J gene: TRBJ1-6; V gene: TRBV18; clone size: -; D gene: -; CDR3 protein: CASSPQGQTLHF; CDR3 DNA: TGTGCCAGCTCACCGCAGGGACAAACCCTCCACTTT
CDR3 length: 14; J gene: TRBJ2-3; V gene: TRBV5-1; clone size: -; D gene: -; CDR3 protein: CASRLQGSADTQYF; CDR3 DNA: TGCGCCAGCAGGCTGCAGGGGAGCGCGGATACGCAGTATTTT
CDR3 length: 12; J gene: TRBJ2-1; V gene: TRBV18; clone size: -; D gene: -; CDR3 protein: CASSPLRGSPVF; CDR3 DNA: TGTGCCAGCTCACCACTGAGGGGGTCTCCAGTCTTC
CDR3 length: 19; J gene: TRBJ2-6; V gene: TRBV27; clone size: -; D gene: -; CDR3 protein: CASSLSGMDAGSGANVLTF; CDR3 DNA: TGTGCCAGCAGTTTATCGGGAATGGATGCAGGGTCCGGGGCCAACGTCCTGACTTTC
CDR3 length: 14; J gene: TRBJ1-1; V gene: TRBV6-5; clone size: once; D gene: TRBD1; CDR3 protein: CASSLGQLNTEAFF; CDR3 DNA: TGTGCCAGCAGTTTGGGACAGCTGAACACTGAAGCTTTCTTT
CDR3 length: 13; J gene: TRBJ2-7; V gene: TRBV18; clone size: -; D gene: -; CDR3 protein: CASSLRRGYEQYF; CDR3 DNA: TGTGCCAGCTCACTCCGACGGGGATACGAGCAGTACTTC
CDR3 length: 17; J gene: TRBJ2-2; V gene: TRBV2; clone size: -; D gene: TRBD2; CDR3 protein: CASSTGGAHGYTGELFF; CDR3 DNA: TGTGCCAGCAGTACCGGGGGGGCCCACGGGTACACCGGGGAGCTGTTTTTT
CDR3 length: 17; J gene: TRBJ1-5; V gene: TRBV28; clone size: -; D gene: TRBD1; CDR3 protein: CASSSTTGGRNNQPQHF; CDR3 DNA: TGTGCCAGCAGTTCCACGACAGGGGGGAGGAACAATCAGCCCCAGCATTTT
CDR3 length: 14; J gene: TRBJ1-2; V gene: TRBV27; clone size: once; D gene: TRBD1; CDR3 protein: CASRSGTGDYGYTF; CDR3 DNA: TGTGCCAGCAGATCCGGGACAGGGGACTATGGCTACACCTTC
CDR3 length: 15; J gene: TRBJ2-7; V gene: TRBV9; clone size: -; D gene: TRBD1; CDR3 protein: CASSVGTGGGGEQYF; CDR3 DNA: TGTGCCAGCAGCGTAGGGACAGGAGGAGGAGGCGAGCAGTACTTC
CDR3 length: 17; J gene: TRBJ1-1; V gene: TRBV15; clone size: once; D gene: -; CDR3 protein: CATSRVVIRELNTEAFF; CDR3 DNA: TGTGCCACCAGCAGAGTTGTGATTAGGGAGTTGAACACTGAAGCTTTCTTT
CDR3 length: 17; J gene: TRBJ1-1; V gene: TRBV4-1; clone size: -; D gene: -; CDR3 protein: CASSQGLGRQENTEAFF; CDR3 DNA: TGCGCCAGCAGCCAAGGTTTAGGGCGACAGGAAAACACTGAAGCTTTCTTT
CDR3 length: 16; J gene: TRBJ2-4; V gene: TRBV28; clone size: -; D gene: -; CDR3 protein: CASSQQGGGVKNIQYF; CDR3 DNA: TGTGCCAGCAGTCAACAGGGTGGCGGTGTTAAAAACATTCAGTACTTC
CDR3 length: 12; J gene: TRBJ2-7; V gene: TRBV3-1/TRBV3-2; clone size: -; D gene: -; CDR3 protein: CASSPNFYEQYF; CDR3 DNA: TGTGCCAGCAGCCCAAATTTTTACGAGCAGTACTTC
CDR3 length: 13; J gene: TRBJ1-1; V gene: TRBV30; clone size: -; D gene: -; CDR3 protein: CAWRGRGNTEAFF; CDR3 DNA: TGTGCCTGGAGAGGCAGGGGGAACACTGAAGCTTTCTTT
CDR3 length: 18; J gene: TRBJ2-1; V gene: TRBV5-1; clone size: -; D gene: TRBD2; CDR3 protein: CASSFYRGRAVESGEQFF; CDR3 DNA: TGCGCCAGCAGCTTTTATCGCGGGAGGGCCGTGGAGTCCGGTGAGCAGTTCTTC
CDR3 length: 14; J gene: TRBJ2-1; V gene: TRBV27; clone size: -; D gene: -; CDR3 protein: CASSLSLIQNEQFF; CDR3 DNA: TGTGCCAGCAGTTTATCACTAATCCAAAATGAGCAGTTCTTC
CDR3 length: 13; J gene: TRBJ2-5; V gene: TRBV7-2; clone size: -; D gene: -; CDR3 protein: CASSLSPQETQYF; CDR3 DNA: TGTGCCAGCAGCTTAAGTCCCCAGGAGACCCAGTACTTC
CDR3 length: 15; J gene: TRBJ1-5; V gene: TRBV18; clone size: -; D gene: -; CDR3 protein: CASSPPGRVEQPQHF; CDR3 DNA: TGTGCCAGCTCACCACCGGGCAGGGTGGAACAGCCCCAGCATTTT
CDR3 length: 13; J gene: TRBJ2-3; V gene: TRBV25-1; clone size: -; D gene: -; CDR3 protein: CASSGSRVDTQYF; CDR3 DNA: TGTGCCAGCAGTGGCTCCAGGGTCGATACGCAGTATTTT
CDR3 length: 18; J gene: TRBJ1-5; V gene: TRBV6-2/TRBV6-3; clone size: few; D gene: TRBD1; CDR3 protein: CASSYISRTGVSNQPQHF; CDR3 DNA: TGTGCCAGCAGCTATATTTCCCGGACAGGGGTTAGCAATCAGCCCCAGCATTTT
CDR3 length: 13; J gene: TRBJ2-2; V gene: TRBV7-3; clone size: -; D gene: -; CDR3 protein: CASSLKLTGELFF; CDR3 DNA: TGTGCCAGCAGCTTAAAACTTACCGGGGAGCTGTTTTTT
CDR3 length: 14; J gene: TRBJ2-7; V gene: TRBV27; clone size: -; D gene: -; CDR3 protein: CASSLRGTSYEQYF; CDR3 DNA: TGTGCCAGCAGTTTAAGAGGGACATCCTACGAGCAGTACTTC
CDR3 length: 15; J gene: TRBJ1-2; V gene: TRBV4-1; clone size: -; D gene: -; CDR3 protein: CASSLDPASNYGYTF; CDR3 DNA: TGCGCCAGCAGCCTCGACCCAGCGAGTAACTATGGCTACACCTTC
CDR3 length: 18; J gene: TRBJ2-3; V gene: TRBV3-1/TRBV3-2; clone size: -; D gene: TRBD2; CDR3 protein: CASSQGPPTSGATDTQYF; CDR3 DNA: TGTGCCAGCAGCCAAGGGCCCCCGACTAGCGGGGCAACAGATACGCAGTATTTT
CDR3 length: 18; J gene: TRBJ2-7; V gene: TRBV27; clone size: -; D gene: TRBD1; CDR3 protein: CASSLSYRRDRDFYEQYF; CDR3 DNA: TGTGCCAGCAGTTTATCGTACCGCCGGGACAGGGATTTCTACGAGCAGTACTTC
CDR3 length: 15; J gene: TRBJ2-7; V gene: TRBV30; clone size: -; D gene: TRBD2; CDR3 protein: CAWSVGSGSTYEQYF; CDR3 DNA: TGTGCCTGGAGTGTGGGTAGCGGGAGCACCTACGAGCAGTACTTC
CDR3 length: 14; J gene: TRBJ2-1; V gene: TRBV6-5; clone size: -; D gene: TRBD1; CDR3 protein: CASRRQGASNEQFF; CDR3 DNA: TGTGCCAGCAGGCGACAGGGGGCCAGCAATGAGCAGTTCTTC
CDR3 length: 15; J gene: TRBJ2-1; V gene: TRBV6-5; clone size: -; D gene: -; CDR3 protein: CASNRQESSYNEQFF; CDR3 DNA: TGTGCCAGCAATCGACAGGAGAGCTCCTACAATGAGCAGTTCTTC
CDR3 length: 17; J gene: TRBJ2-3; V gene: TRBV7-9; clone size: -; D gene: TRBD2; CDR3 protein: CASSLGGLAPSTDTQYF; CDR3 DNA: TGTGCCAGCAGCTTAGGAGGACTAGCACCGAGCACAGATACGCAGTATTTT
CDR3 length: 16; J gene: TRBJ2-7; V gene: TRBV9; clone size: -; D gene: TRBD1; CDR3 protein: CASSASFGTGSYEQYF; CDR3 DNA: TGTGCCAGCAGCGCCTCGTTTGGGACAGGATCCTACGAGCAGTACTTC
CDR3 length: 13; J gene: TRBJ2-7; V gene: TRBV20-1; clone size: -; D gene: -; CDR3 protein: CSASRQIPYEQYF; CDR3 DNA: TGCAGTGCTAGTCGACAGATCCCTTACGAGCAGTACTTC
CDR3 length: 15; J gene: TRBJ2-7; V gene: TRBV27; clone size: once; D gene: -; CDR3 protein: CASSQVDRGPHEQYF; CDR3 DNA: TGTGCCAGCAGTCAAGTGGATCGCGGGCCCCACGAGCAGTACTTC
CDR3 length: 15; J gene: TRBJ2-1; V gene: TRBV2; clone size: -; D gene: TRBD2; CDR3 protein: CASSGGLAGYNEQFF; CDR3 DNA: TGTGCCAGCAGTGGGGGGCTAGCGGGTTACAATGAGCAGTTCTTC
CDR3 length: 14; J gene: TRBJ1-2; V gene: TRBV6-5; clone size: -; D gene: TRBD1; CDR3 protein: CASRRGTGVGGYTF; CDR3 DNA: TGTGCCAGCAGGAGAGGGACAGGGGTTGGAGGCTACACCTTC
CDR3 length: 15; J gene: TRBJ1-4; V gene: TRBV11-2; clone size: few; D gene: -; CDR3 protein: CASSLGGATNEKLFF; CDR3 DNA: TGTGCCAGCAGCTTAGGCGGTGCAACTAATGAAAAACTGTTTTTT
CDR3 length: 14; J gene: TRBJ1-5; V gene: TRBV6-2/TRBV6-3; clone size: -; D gene: -; CDR3 protein: CASSYAGSNQPQHF; CDR3 DNA: TGTGCCAGCAGTTATGCAGGGAGCAATCAGCCCCAGCATTTT
CDR3 length: 15; J gene: TRBJ1-1; V gene: TRBV3-1/TRBV3-2; clone size: once; D gene: TRBD1; CDR3 protein: CASSQDSNWDSVAFF; CDR3 DNA: TGTGCCAGCAGCCAAGATAGTAATTGGGACAGTGTGGCTTTCTTT
CDR3 length: 14; J gene: TRBJ2-7; V gene: TRBV19; clone size: -; D gene: -; CDR3 protein: CASSSSSGTYEQYF; CDR3 DNA: TGTGCCAGTAGTAGTAGTAGCGGAACCTACGAGCAGTACTTC
CDR3 length: 14; J gene: TRBJ2-2; V gene: TRBV6-4; clone size: -; D gene: TRBD2; CDR3 protein: CASRREGATGELFF; CDR3 DNA: TGTGCCAGCCGGCGGGAGGGGGCCACCGGGGAGCTGTTTTTT